The 18 T cell receptor beta chains listed next were all sequenced from one sample in a study of human T cells and chemical hapten exposure. Time point defined: pre-sensitization, week 0. Documented treatment: therapeutic diphenylcyclopropenone sensitization with weekly scalp DPC. One entry per CDR3 protein, called by TCRdb with MiXCR from the RACE reads. The profile shows about 93,000 distinct CDR3 sequences, around 7.9% of them singletons. This sample comprised whole blood, obtained in connection with sensitization to the hapten diphenylcyclopropenone (DPC). The receptor set was obtained from a man aged 35-49 years with alopecia areata. Some clones in this sample may be carry-over from other donors' samples.

In this sample, this clonotype turned up many times. This chain joins TRBV12-3 or TRBV12-4 and TRBJ2-7, with D possibly matching TRBD1 (5 bases). The CDR3 consists of 10 residues. Trimming stripped 3 bases from V and 9 bases from J, with 6 bases between. The CDR3 here is CASSFDRQYV. CDR3 coding DNA: TGTGCCAGCAGTTTTGACAGGCAGTACGTC.

This clonotype appeared a few times. V and J are TRBV6-2 or TRBV6-3 and TRBJ2-3; either TRBD1 or TRBD2 may fit D (5 bases each). The CDR3 covers 15 residues. Trimming removed 4 bases at V and 4 bases at J, with 15 bases between. CDR1 MNHEY and CDR2 SVGEGT come from the germline V gene. This CDR3 reads CASSSTWDAADTQYF. The DNA for the CDR3 is TGTGCCAGCAGTTCTACCTGGGACGCAGCAGATACGCAGTATTTT.

This clonotype was observed many times. The rearrangement joins TRBV5-1 to TRBJ2-3; no reliable D call. Trimming cost V 0 bases and J 0 bases, with 5 bases left between them. The CDR3 contains 14 residues. The germline gives CDR1 SGHRS, CDR2 YFSETQ. The CDR3 is CASSLVGSTDTQYF. For the CDR3, the DNA is TGCGCCAGCAGCTTGGTCGGCAGCACAGATACGCAGTATTTT. Full variable domain (rest looked up from reference TRBV5-1 and TRBJ2-3): KAGVTQTPRYLIKTRGQQVTLSCSPISGHRSVSWYQQTPGQGLQFLFEYFSETQRNKGNFPGRFSGRQFSNSRSEMNVSTLELGDSALYLCASSLVGSTDTQYFGPGTRLTVL.

This clonotype appeared many times. V and J are TRBV20-1 and TRBJ2-4, with a weak D call TRBD2 (6 bases). The V end was cut by 6 bases, the J end by 6 bases, with 18 bases between. Germline lookup yields CDR1 DFQATT and CDR2 SNEGSKA (reference sequence). This CDR3 spans 14 amino acids. The CDR3 coding sequence is TGCAGTGCCCCGGGCCCTGCGGGAAGAAACATTCAGTACTTC. Protein: CSAPGPAGRNIQYF.

V gene TRBV20-1 combines with J gene TRBJ2-1, with D tentatively TRBD2 (6 bases). The CDR3 extends over 14 amino acids. In germline, CDR1 is DFQATT, CDR2 SNEGSKA (reference sequence). Trimming cost V 8 bases and J 0 bases, with 14 bases left between them. CDR3 in DNA: TGCAGTTGCCTCCTAGCGATCTCCTACAATGAGCAGTTCTTC. Its protein is CSCLLAISYNEQFF.

V gene TRBV6-6 combines with J gene TRBJ2-3; 12 nucleotides align to TRBD2. The CDR3 totals 19 residues. The junction had 14 bases not matched to a gene; V was cut back by 6 bases and J by 1 base. Germline values: CDR1 MNHNY, CDR2 SVGAGI (reference sequence). The CDR3 spells CASSPTLTSGRPCTDTQYF. In DNA form, the CDR3 reads TGTGCCAGCAGCCCAACTTTGACTAGCGGGAGACCGTGCACAGATACGCAGTATTTT.

Comment on this clonotype: A much larger clonotype is one base distant, so this may be a read error. The chain uses TRBV4-1 and TRBJ2-1; 9 bases are a match to TRBD2. This CDR3 has 16 amino acids. CDR1 is MGHRA and CDR2 is YSYEKL in the germline V gene. V lost 4 bases to trimming and J lost 4 bases; unmatched junction nucleotides: 8. DNA of the CDR3: TGCGCCAGCAGCCGACTGGGCCTAGCGGGATACAATGAGCAGTTCTTC. Amino acids: CASSRLGLAGYNEQFF.

This clonotype has ten or more counts. This chain links TRBV12-3 or TRBV12-4 with TRBJ2-3; D not resolved. CDR3 length equals 13 residues. V was clipped by 1 base and J by 0 bases, with 2 bases between them. The CDR3 loop reads CASSLDSTDTQYF. The CDR3 DNA is TGTGCCAGCAGTTTAGATAGCACAGATACGCAGTATTTT.

This clonotype has a count of ten or more. The chain uses TRBV12-3 or TRBV12-4 and TRBJ2-5; no firm D call. V gave up 6 bases and J gave up 2 bases, with 10 bases separating them. CDR3 length: 13 amino acids. CDR3 DNA: TGTGCCAGCAGCTTCAGCGAGCAAGAGACCCAGTACTTC. Its protein is CASSFSEQETQYF.

This CDR3 reads CASSPGTSDTQYF. The CDR3 nucleotides are TGCGCCAGCAGCCCTGGGACCTCAGATACGCAGTATTTT. V gene TRBV5-1 combines with J gene TRBJ2-3; D assignment may be TRBD1 or TRBD2 (5 bases each). The V gene lost 4 bases and the J gene lost 4 bases, with 10 bases spanning the gap. The germline V gene has CDR1 SGHRS and CDR2 YFSETQ. The CDR3 has 13 amino acids.

There are many counts of this clonotype. CDR3 loop: CSARFEDRNTEAFF. The CDR3, as DNA: TGCAGTGCTAGGTTCGAGGACAGGAACACTGAAGCTTTCTTT. The chain joins TRBV20-1 to TRBJ1-1, with a weak D call TRBD1 (6 bases). The CDR3 spans 14 residues. V was cut by 3 bases and J by 1 base, with 12 bases left in between. Germline V CDR1 and CDR2: DFQATT, SNEGSKA (reference sequence).

This clonotype has ten or more counts. V usage is TRBV12-3 or TRBV12-4 and J usage is TRBJ2-5; the match to TRBD2 covers 11 bases. Trimming at V came to 7 bases and at J to 4 bases, leaving 8 bases not matched to a gene. CDR3 length equals 15 residues. CDR3 in amino acids: CASTILAGDGETQYF. The DNA of the CDR3 is TGTGCCAGCACAATACTAGCGGGAGACGGAGAGACCCAGTACTTC.

The table lists this clonotype with many counts. V is TRBV18 and J is TRBJ2-5; D gene unclear. Germline-derived CDR1 and CDR2 are KGHSH and LQKENI. This CDR3 spans 13 amino acids. The germline V and J ends were trimmed by 6 bases and 4 bases, with 12 bases remaining between them. The CDR3 DNA reads TGTGCCAGCTCGGTAACCTCAATAGAGACCCAGTACTTC. Translation gives CASSVTSIETQYF.

This chain connects TRBV29-1 to TRBJ2-7, with D maybe TRBD1 (6 bases). CDR3 length: 13 residues. Germline V gene data show CDR1 as SQVTM and CDR2 as ANQGSEA. The germline V and J ends were trimmed by 4 bases and 2 bases, with 12 bases remaining between them. This chain's CDR3 is CSVVGDKAYEQYF. The CDR3 DNA is TGCAGCGTTGTCGGGGACAAGGCCTACGAGCAGTACTTC.

This clonotype has ten or more counts. The chain is built from TRBV6-5 and TRBJ2-1; TRBD1 is a possible D gene (6 bases). The CDR3 is made up of 14 amino acids. V was cut by 4 bases and J by 10 bases, with 17 bases left in between. The germline CDR1 and CDR2 sequences are MNHEY and SVGAGI. DNA for the CDR3: TGTGCCAGCAGTTCTGCCTCACAGGGTTGGGAGCAGTTCTTC. Its translation is CASSSASQGWEQFF.

This clonotype was found many times. The CDR3 DNA reads as TGCAGCGTTGCTGGGGGCGAAAGCCACGAGCAGTACTTC. Its translation is CSVAGGESHEQYF. V gene TRBV29-1 combines with J gene TRBJ2-7; TRBD1 is a possible D gene (6 bases). CDR3 length: 13 amino acids. V lost 4 bases, J lost 5 bases, and 15 bases lay in between. Germline V gene sequence: CDR1 SQVTM, CDR2 ANQGSEA.

Ten or more counts support this clonotype. V gene TRBV6-5 combines with J gene TRBJ1-2; D not certain. The germline V gene encodes CDR1 MNHEY and CDR2 SVGAGI. Trimming took 6 bases from V and 1 from J, leaving 6 bases between them. The CDR3 is 12 residues long. The CDR3 sequence is CASRDFNYGYTF. The CDR3 DNA sequence: TGTGCCAGCAGGGATTTTAACTATGGCTACACCTTC.

This clonotype was picked up many times. The V call is TRBV5-1, the J call TRBJ2-3; tentatively, D is TRBD2 (5 bases). The germline V gene has CDR1 SGHRS and CDR2 YFSETQ. V lost 4 bases and J 7 bases, leaving 16 bases between the germline ends. CDR3 length equals 14 residues. As DNA, the CDR3 is TGCGCCAGCAGCCCCGGACTCAGACTCAATACGCAGTATTTT. Its translation: CASSPGLRLNTQYF. Variable domain in full (rest from reference TRBV5-1 and TRBJ2-3): KAGVTQTPRYLIKTRGQQVTLSCSPISGHRSVSWYQQTPGQGLQFLFEYFSETQRNKGNFPGRFSGRQFSNSRSEMNVSTLELGDSALYLCASSPGLRLNTQYFGPGTRLTVL.